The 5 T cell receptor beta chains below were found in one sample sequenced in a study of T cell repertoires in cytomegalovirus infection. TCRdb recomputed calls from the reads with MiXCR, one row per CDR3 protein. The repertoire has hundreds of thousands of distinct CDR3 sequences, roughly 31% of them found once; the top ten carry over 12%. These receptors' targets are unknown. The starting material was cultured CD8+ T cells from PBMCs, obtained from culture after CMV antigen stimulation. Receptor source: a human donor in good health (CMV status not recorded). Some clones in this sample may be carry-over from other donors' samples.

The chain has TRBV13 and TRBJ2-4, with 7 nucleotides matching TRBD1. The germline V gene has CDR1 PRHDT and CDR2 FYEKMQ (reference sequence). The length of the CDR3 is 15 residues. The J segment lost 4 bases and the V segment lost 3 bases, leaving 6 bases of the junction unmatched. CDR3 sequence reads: CASSLGPTGKNIQYF. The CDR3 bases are TGTGCCAGCAGCTTGGGCCCGACAGGGAAAAACATTCAGTACTTC.

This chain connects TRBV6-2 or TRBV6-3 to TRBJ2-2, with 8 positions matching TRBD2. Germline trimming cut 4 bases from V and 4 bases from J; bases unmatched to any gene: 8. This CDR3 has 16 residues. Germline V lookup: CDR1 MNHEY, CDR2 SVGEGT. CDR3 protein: CASSSPAGAGTGELFF. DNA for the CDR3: TGTGCCAGCAGTTCCCCAGCGGGGGCCGGCACCGGGGAGCTGTTTTTT.

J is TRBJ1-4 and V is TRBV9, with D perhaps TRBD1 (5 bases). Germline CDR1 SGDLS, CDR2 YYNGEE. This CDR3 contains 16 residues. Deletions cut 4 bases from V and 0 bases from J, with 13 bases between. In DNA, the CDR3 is TGTGCCAGCAGCAAAGGGGTTCAGGCAACTAATGAAAAACTGTTTTTT. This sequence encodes CASSKGVQATNEKLFF.

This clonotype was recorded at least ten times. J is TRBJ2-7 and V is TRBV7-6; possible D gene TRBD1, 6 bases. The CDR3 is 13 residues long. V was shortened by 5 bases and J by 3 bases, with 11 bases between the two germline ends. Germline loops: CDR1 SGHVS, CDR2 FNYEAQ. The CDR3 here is CASSPGQFYEQYF. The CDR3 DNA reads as TGTGCCAGCAGCCCCGGACAGTTCTACGAGCAGTACTTC.

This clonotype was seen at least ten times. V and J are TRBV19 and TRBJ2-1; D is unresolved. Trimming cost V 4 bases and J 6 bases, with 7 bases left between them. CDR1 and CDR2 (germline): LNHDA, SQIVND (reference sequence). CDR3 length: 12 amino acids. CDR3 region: CASSRRGNEQFF. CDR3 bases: TGTGCCAGTAGTAGGCGCGGCAATGAGCAGTTCTTC.